Listed below are T cell receptor beta chains from one sample, sequenced in a study of cytomegalovirus exposure and HLA in healthy donors. Only in-frame clones appear in the TCRdb table, and some are missing; sequencing was by immunoSEQ multiplex PCR. The table records under 200,000 clones, around 68% of them present only once. Sequencing was performed on PBMCs. Receptor source: a woman aged 35 to 49 in good health and CMV-seropositive. The CDR3 runs from the conserved cysteine through the conserved F or W. The D gene is left open where the match is weak.

J,V,D,CDR3
TRBJ1-3,TRBV6-5,TRBD1,CASSWRQGASGNTIYF
TRBJ1-3,TRBV2,TRBD1,CASRDRGAGNTIYF
TRBJ2-1,TRBV7-2,-,CASRFSQNNEQFF
TRBJ2-1,TRBV7-8,TRBD2,CASSREGLRYNEQFF
TRBJ1-4,TRBV2,TRBD1,CASRERIGQGAEKLFF
TRBJ2-5,TRBV4-2,TRBD1,CASSQGQGAAGETQYF
TRBJ1-2,TRBV2,TRBD1,CASSRQGTSGYTF
TRBJ1-6,TRBV19,TRBD1,CASSGPRQGVNSPLNF
TRBJ1-1,TRBV18,TRBD1,CASSPPDRAGTEAFF
TRBJ2-1,TRBV19,TRBD2,CASSRYSGSVEQFF
TRBJ2-1,TRBV5-1,TRBD2,CASSTTSGRSGYNEQFF
TRBJ1-6,TRBV14,-,CASSPSQGRNNSPLHF
TRBJ1-4,TRBV5-6,TRBD1,CASSGLPGQGVEKLFF
TRBJ1-5,TRBV7-2,-,CASSPAGVGQPQHF
TRBJ2-5,TRBV29-1,TRBD2,CSVGWTSGSKETQYF
TRBJ1-5,TRBV18,TRBD1,CASSIMAGQGEINQPQHF
TRBJ1-5,TRBV4-3,-,CASSQGLIGGYQPQHF
TRBJ2-5,TRBV7-2,TRBD2,CASSLASGDRTQYF
TRBJ2-3,TRBV5-1,-,CASSLGLPTDTQYF
TRBJ2-1,TRBV27,TRBD2,CASSSYSLRTSGSDEQFF
TRBJ2-1,TRBV25-1,TRBD2,CASSDGGGVREQFF
TRBJ1-5,TRBV5-1,-,CASSPLSGSGQPQHF
TRBJ1-2,TRBV5-6,-,CASSLQGSGYTF
TRBJ1-1,TRBV20-1,TRBD1,CSAKTGGEAFF
TRBJ1-1,TRBV12-5,-,CASGLVVGAGTEAFF
TRBJ2-1,TRBV6-5,-,CASSYHSTSNEQFF
TRBJ1-5,TRBV9,-,CASSVGQGWGQPQHF
TRBJ2-3,TRBV5-1,-,CASSLADSTDTQYF
TRBJ2-1,TRBV6-1,TRBD1,CASSGTGFNEQFF
TRBJ1-1,TRBV6-1,TRBD1,CASSPTPDRAEAFF
TRBJ2-7,TRBV13,TRBD2,CASSLGGGSYEQYF
TRBJ2-3,TRBV9,-,CASSFSGTDTQYF
TRBJ1-2,TRBV18,-,CASSPPGGNYGYTF
TRBJ1-1,TRBV6-1,TRBD1,CASSGQGVGNTEAFF
TRBJ2-7,TRBV7-8,TRBD1,CASSPGQGGQYF
TRBJ2-7,TRBV4-1,TRBD2,CASSQAGGIHEQYF
TRBJ1-2,TRBV4-1,-,CASSSELGHSSGGYTF
TRBJ1-5,TRBV4-1,-,CASSQQTSDISNQPQNF
TRBJ1-4,TRBV9,-,CASSGEEGYEKLFF
TRBJ1-1,TRBV13,-,CASSLSTGRGYTEAFF
TRBJ2-1,TRBV5-6,TRBD1,CASSRTGRHYNEQFF